This T cell receptor (beta chain) was found in a study of identical twins (TCRdb year 2016). The study in broad terms: TCR alpha and beta repertoires from monozygotic twins, unrelated adults of various ages and cord blood were deep-sequenced to test whether fetal clonotypes persist. To rule out contamination, the twin experiments were replicated at different times with different library preparation protocols. The study at large found these results: Out-of-frame TCR alpha sharing in monozygotic twins was systematically underestimated by recombination models, whereas sharing between unrelated individuals was in agreement with the recombination models. A weaker excess of twin sharing was found in beta out-of-frame sequences because the signal-to-noise ratio was lowered by fewer shared sequences. Fewer insertions were carried by abundant cord blood beta clonotypes; a weaker similar trend was observed in young adult naive repertoires, while no such trend was observed in memory repertoires. Invariant T cells such as MAIT and iNKT could partly confound zero-insertion analyses, though diverse VJ usage argued against this for most clonotypes. Compared with coincidental sharing between unrelated individuals, out-of-frame TCR alpha sequences shared between twins had an excess of sequences with low generation probability. Because the same donors could not be followed over many years, the conclusions depended on cross-sectional statistical analysis.

A distance of 17 bases separates the germline ends of V and J, which lose 10 bases and 4 bases respectively. The CDR3 holds 14 amino acids from the cysteine to the phenylalanine. The sequence is cut down to CDR3 DNA, 42 bases in frame from base 1. Only healthy Caucasian donors were included. Three unrelated non-twin adults were also sequenced: a male aged 18 to 30, a male aged 50 to 60 and a female aged 50 to 60. Miltenyi CD45RO+ enrichment and human naive T-cell isolation kits were used to isolate memory (CD45RO+) and naive T cells from PBMC. This clonotype has a count of ten or more. Its target antigen remains unknown. No base quality information exists; no much larger clone differs at one position. Libraries came from 5' RACE. The sequencing machine was an Illumina HiSeq 2000. Template switching introduced a universal primer binding site; the final cDNA contained a unique molecular identifier, enabling accurate counting of TCR cDNA molecules. Specific primers in the conserved constant-segment region were used to synthesize first-strand cDNA for the TCR alpha and beta chains. To control for contamination, each cDNA library was double barcoded with a SMART-Mk sample barcode plus Illumina barcodes. Two successive PCR steps introduced TruSeq adapter sequences along with Illumina sample barcodes. TCR alpha and beta cDNA libraries were sequenced on the Illumina HiSeq platform with custom primers. As for the authors' bioinformatics: MiGEC was used to process raw reads and extract unique molecular identifiers, and MiXCR was used to find CDR3 positions. Recombination models were inferred per individual with the repgenHMM and IGoR tools using an EM algorithm. Shared clonotypes were analyzed with the tcR package in R, and sharing was normalized by the product of cloneset sizes. Out-of-frame nonproductive sequences were analyzed to study raw recombination free of thymic and clonal selection effects. TCRdb's own reprocessing of the public reads used fastp at Q25 and MiXCR and kept productive beta chains. When rows share a CDR3 protein, they turn into one entry using the most common DNA and genes. The V and J calls follow TCRdb's processing rather than the paper's. The sample has hundreds of thousands of distinct CDR3 sequences on record, 5.5% to 6.5% of them singletons. The ten largest clones add up to around 1.9% of the sample.

The chain is assembled from TRBV12-3 or TRBV12-4 and TRBJ2-1; TRBD2 is a possible D gene, resting on 7 matching bases. This TCR came from a man aged 18 to 29 in good health. Sequencing was carried out using naive T cells sorted from blood. Sample cell subset or site, as interpreted from the label and publication: cells isolated with a human naive T-cell isolation kit. The base sequence is TGTGCCAACGCGGGGGCAGGCAGATACAATGAGCAGTTCTTC. It translates to CANAGAGRYNEQFF.